Below are 9 T cell receptor beta chains sequenced from a single sample in a study of identical twins. From the 5' RACE reads, TCRdb called clonotypes with MiXCR, one entry per CDR3 protein. The table lists about 260,000 distinct CDR3 sequences, about 7% of them singletons. The data also belong to a second study, concerning yellow fever vaccine responses in identical twins.

The sample consisted of memory (CD45RO+) T cells sorted from blood. The receptors come from a woman aged 18-29 years in good health.

This clonotype was seen ten or more times. The chain joins TRBV5-1 to TRBJ2-3; 7 bases are shared with TRBD1. Unmatched junction bases numbered 4, after V lost 2 bases and J lost 1 base. This CDR3 is built from 15 residues. The germline gives CDR1 SGHRS, CDR2 YFSETQ. The CDR3, as DNA: TGCGCCAGCAGCTTCTCCGGGACAGGCACAGATACGCAGTATTTT. It encodes CASSFSGTGTDTQYF.

The rearrangement joins TRBV14 to TRBJ2-3, with 12 bases identical to TRBD2. The CDR3 is 18 residues long. Germline V gene lookup returns CDR1 SGHDN and CDR2 FVKESK. Trimming at V came to 3 bases and at J to 1 base, leaving 8 bases not matched to a gene. The CDR3 coding sequence is TGTGCCAGCAGCCACCTCACTAGCGGGAGGCCGGGCACAGATACGCAGTATTTT. It codes for CASSHLTSGRPGTDTQYF.

This clonotype was seen a handful of times. The chain is built from TRBV7-8 and TRBJ2-5, with 14 bases fitting TRBD2. Germline lookup yields CDR1 SGHVS and CDR2 FQNEAQ. The CDR3 runs to 17 residues. V shed 5 bases, J shed 5 bases, and the junction held 10 bases outside the gene matches. Here the CDR3 reads CASSRQTSGGAGETQYF. The CDR3 DNA follows: TGTGCCAGCAGCCGACAGACTAGCGGGGGGGCCGGGGAGACCCAGTACTTC.

V gene TRBV19 combines with J gene TRBJ2-1, with unresolved D. Trimming took 4 bases from V and 8 from J, leaving 6 bases between them. The CDR3 is made up of 11 amino acids. Looked up from germline, CDR1 is LNHDA and CDR2 is SQIVND (reference sequence). The DNA of the CDR3 is TGTGCCAGTAGTAAGGTCCATGAGCAGTTCTTC. Protein sequence: CASSKVHEQFF.

This clonotype has at least ten counts. The chain carries TRBV20-1 and TRBJ1-5; TRBD1 matches at 7 bases. CDR3 length: 16 residues. Looked up from germline, CDR1 is DFQATT and CDR2 is SNEGSKA (reference sequence). The trim removed 0 bases at V and 1 base at J, leaving 6 bases unmatched. The DNA of the CDR3 is TGCAGTGCTAGAGATCGAAACAGGGGCAGCAATCAGCCCCAGCATTTT. Translating gives CSARDRNRGSNQPQHF.

The chain employs TRBV10-3 and TRBJ1-2; D gene unclear. CDR1 ENHRY and CDR2 SYGVKD come from the germline V gene. This CDR3 has 13 amino acids. The V gene lost 7 bases and the J gene lost 1 base, with 10 bases spanning the gap. The CDR3 coding sequence is TGTGCCATCACTGTAACCGGTAACTATGGCTACACCTTC. It encodes CAITVTGNYGYTF.

The V call is TRBV27, the J call TRBJ2-7; 9 positions agree with TRBD2. The CDR3 runs to 16 residues. Germline CDR1 reads MNHEY; CDR2 reads SMNVEV (reference sequence). The junction had 12 bases not matched to a gene; V was cut back by 4 bases and J by 5 bases. The CDR3 protein is CASSSTSGRLYHEQYF. The CDR3 nucleotides read TGTGCCAGCAGTTCGACCAGCGGGAGGTTGTATCACGAGCAGTACTTC.

The genes are TRBV3-1 and TRBJ1-2; perhaps TRBD1 as D (6 bases). CDR3 length: 15 residues. V was cut by 4 bases and J by 5 bases, with 17 bases left in between. Germline values: CDR1 LGHDT, CDR2 YNNKEL (reference sequence). In nucleotides, the CDR3 is TGTGCCAGCAGCCCGAGGGAACAGGGCCCTTATGGCTACACCTTC. It yields the protein CASSPREQGPYGYTF.

This clonotype was detected a few times. The chain joins TRBV6-1 to TRBJ2-5, with D perhaps matching TRBD1 (6 bases). Trimming took 3 bases from V and 5 from J, leaving 10 bases between them. Germline CDR1 is MNHNS and CDR2 is SASEGT. The CDR3 length is 13 residues. DNA of the CDR3: TGTGCCAGCAGTGACAGGGGTGTCGAGACCCAGTACTTC. Translation gives CASSDRGVETQYF.